The rows below give T cell receptor beta chains drawn from one sample of a study of STAT5B mutations in CD4+ large granular lymphocyte leukemia. The protocol was immunoSEQ multiplex PCR, while the TCRdb copy is restricted to in-frame clones and leaves out a portion. The table has more than 25,000 clones, just under 80% seen once; the top ten hold around 1%. Sequencing was done on a sample of CD4+ T cells from blood buffy coats. Receptor source: a human donor in good health. The CDR3 runs from the conserved cysteine through the conserved F or W. A D gene is named only where the DNA matches it firmly. Size is omitted from some rows. Given values are once, few, many or a class for expanded clones.

clone_size: once
d_call: NA
v_call: TRBV28
j_call: TRBJ2-7
cdr3_aa: CATAEDLVYEQYF
cdr3_nt: TGTGCCACCGCCGAGGACTTAGTCTACGAGCAGTACTTC

clone_size: NA
d_call: TRBD1
v_call: TRBV7-9
j_call: TRBJ1-1
cdr3_aa: CASSQTGGTEAFF
cdr3_nt: TGTGCCAGCAGCCAGACAGGGGGCACTGAAGCTTTCTTT

clone_size: NA
d_call: NA
v_call: TRBV15
j_call: TRBJ2-5
cdr3_aa: CATSRDRTGRETQYF
cdr3_nt: TGTGCCACCAGCAGAGATCGTACAGGGCGGGAGACCCAGTACTTC

clone_size: NA
d_call: TRBD1
v_call: TRBV7-9
j_call: TRBJ2-3
cdr3_aa: CASKYVGQGPDTQYF
cdr3_nt: TGTGCCAGCAAGTACGTCGGACAGGGCCCAGATACGCAGTATTTT

clone_size: NA
d_call: NA
v_call: TRBV7-9
j_call: TRBJ1-1
cdr3_aa: CASSLDVTEAFF
cdr3_nt: TGTGCCAGCAGCTTGGATGTCACTGAAGCTTTCTTT

clone_size: NA
d_call: TRBD1
v_call: TRBV5-4
j_call: TRBJ2-2
cdr3_aa: CASTLVHRGQNTGELFF
cdr3_nt: TGTGCCAGCACCCTCGTTCACAGGGGGCAAAACACCGGGGAGCTGTTTTTT

clone_size: NA
d_call: NA
v_call: TRBV6-4
j_call: TRBJ2-1
cdr3_aa: CASSVGVGSYNEQFF
cdr3_nt: TGTGCCAGCAGTGTGGGGGTTGGCTCCTACAATGAGCAGTTCTTC

clone_size: NA
d_call: TRBD2
v_call: TRBV18
j_call: TRBJ2-7
cdr3_aa: CASSYGLAGDEQYF
cdr3_nt: TGTGCCAGCTCATACGGACTAGCTGGGGACGAGCAGTACTTC

clone_size: NA
d_call: NA
v_call: TRBV6-1
j_call: TRBJ1-5
cdr3_aa: CATQGDRNQPQHF
cdr3_nt: TGTGCCACTCAAGGGGATCGCAATCAGCCCCAGCATTTT

clone_size: large
d_call: NA
v_call: TRBV10-3
j_call: TRBJ1-1
cdr3_aa: CAISVNIAAEAFF
cdr3_nt: TGTGCCATCAGTGTAAACATCGCGGCTGAAGCTTTCTTT

clone_size: few
d_call: NA
v_call: TRBV4-2
j_call: TRBJ1-1
cdr3_aa: CASSSTGFNTEAFF
cdr3_nt: TGTGCCAGCAGCTCTACAGGGTTCAACACTGAAGCTTTCTTT

clone_size: NA
d_call: TRBD1
v_call: TRBV11-2
j_call: TRBJ1-1
cdr3_aa: CASSSFRGRNTEAFF
cdr3_nt: TGTGCCAGCAGCTCGTTCAGGGGGAGGAACACTGAAGCTTTCTTT